This T cell receptor (beta chain) appears in the sequencing data of a study of T cells after posttransplantation cyclophosphamide. This clone was seen at least ten times. Its antigen is as yet unknown. TCRdb keeps only in-frame clones here, not all; method: immunoSEQ multiplex PCR. The sample gives roughly 40,000 clones, none seen only once, and the top ten clones hold approximately 5%. General study points: Recipient CMV seropositivity and CMV reactivation strongly tracked TRB clonality. Later post-transplant blood repertoires were often dominated by donor CD8+ memory clones. Skin or GI-infiltrating T cells shared few TRB sequences with blood.

This clonotype originated in a woman aged 50 to 60 in good health and a related stem cell transplant donor. Sequencing was performed on PBMCs.

The CDR3 DNA follows: TGTGCCAGCAGCCAGATTAGCTCTGGGGCCAACGTCCTGACTTTC. Protein sequence: CASSQISSGANVLTF. The genes are TRBV4-2 and TRBJ2-6, with D hard to call. The CDR3 is 15 amino acids. V lost 3 bases and J 0 bases, leaving 6 bases between the germline ends. Looked up from germline, CDR1 is LGHNA and CDR2 is YNFKEQ.